This T cell receptor (beta chain) was obtained from a study of T-cell memory formation after mild COVID-19. Looking at the study overall: TCR clusters were largely donor specific. General study findings and limits: Shrinking CD4+ clones were chiefly CM and EM; CD8+ ones were chiefly EMRA. A second wave expanding day 15 to 37 was CD4+-biased; contracting clones were balanced. There were some responding clones in pre-infection memory, which suggested that cross-reactive memory had joined.

TCRdb reanalysed the 5' RACE reads using MiXCR and keeps one entry per CDR3 protein. The sample yields more than 300,000 distinct CDR3 sequences, roughly an eighth seen once. This clonotype was detected ten times or more. The target antigen is unknown. The source is a young man who had mild COVID-19 (a few samples of this study predate the infection). Cell type and time point are not known. Material for sequencing was PBMCs or a T cell subset sorted from them (not recorded which).

Here the CDR3 reads CASTMGYNSPLHF. CDR3 coding DNA: TGTGCCAGTACCATGGGGTATAATTCACCCCTCCACTTT. The chain combines TRBV19 with TRBJ1-6; D remains unclear. This CDR3 region has 13 residues. Between the trimmed V and J ends, which lost 7 bases and 4 bases, there was a span of 8 bases. From germline, CDR1 is LNHDA and CDR2 SQIVND (reference sequence).